This TCR beta chain was documented in a study of blood T cell repertoires in COVID-19. Study-wide context: Donors in the United States, Italy and Spain gave samples during acute or convalescent COVID-19. Sample material is recorded as cDNA or gDNA derived from T cells, B-cell-depleted T cells, or PBMCs.

In the original processing: Reference gene primers were amplified, and this amplification served to estimate nucleated cell counts. Generated by immunoSEQ multiplex PCR, the TCRdb table keeps only in-frame clones and is missing some. The D gene and trimming were derived from the DNA, and the V and J assignments and clone size from that table. Of 200,000 to 300,000 clones listed, roughly 80% were seen once; the top ten hold around 12%. The CDR3 is made up of 12 amino acids. V lost 6 bases, J lost 4 bases, and 9 bases lay in between. Germline loops: CDR1 MNHEY, CDR2 SMNVEV (reference sequence). The rearrangement joins TRBV27 to TRBJ1-1, with a tentative D call TRBD1 (5 bases). The source material was peripheral blood. This clonotype was obtained from a woman aged 55-69 years with active or convalescent COVID-19. CDR3 DNA sequence: TGTGCCAGCAGGGGGCCCCCCACTGAAGCTTTCTTT. It specifies CASRGPPTEAFF.